This T cell receptor (beta chain) is drawn from a study of T cell changes during pregnancy in multiple sclerosis. Using immunoSEQ multiplex PCR, the repertoire was profiled, and TCRdb retains in-frame clones only, with some absent. The data contain 90,000 to 100,000 clones, over 80% of them singletons. CDR1 LGHNA and CDR2 YNFKEQ come from the germline V gene. The CDR3 totals 14 residues. The V end was cut by 0 bases, the J end by 4 bases, with 6 bases between. The V call is TRBV4-2, the J call TRBJ2-2; D is uncertain. Specimen: peripheral blood, collected in the first trimester of pregnancy. This sequence originates from a female donor with multiple sclerosis, enrolled in a pregnancy study. CDR3 bases: TGTGCCAGCAGCCAAGAAACACCCACCGGGGAGCTGTTTTTT. Translation: CASSQETPTGELFF.